This entry is about one T cell receptor beta chain. Its antigen is undetermined. CDR1 SQVTM and CDR2 ANQGSEA come from the germline V gene. The trim removed 4 bases at V and 4 bases at J, leaving 12 bases unmatched. The CDR3 is 17 residues long. The data are from a study of cytomegalovirus exposure and HLA in healthy donors. Study-level points and caveats: Overall, roughly 160 TCR beta chains were annotated as cytomegalovirus-associated. In vitro checks showed that a few CMV-associated chains really do target CMV antigens.

Produced via immunoSEQ multiplex PCR; TCRdb's table is partial and in-frame only. Of about 120,000 clones in the sample, roughly 89% were seen once. What was sequenced was PBMCs. The sequence derives from a woman younger than 30 in good health and CMV-seronegative. The V and J genes are TRBV29-1 and TRBJ2-1; the match to TRBD2 covers 11 bases. The CDR3 DNA is TGCAGCGTTGGTCCAGACTCGGGACTAGCGGTATACAATGAGCAGTTCTTC. It specifies CSVGPDSGLAVYNEQFF.